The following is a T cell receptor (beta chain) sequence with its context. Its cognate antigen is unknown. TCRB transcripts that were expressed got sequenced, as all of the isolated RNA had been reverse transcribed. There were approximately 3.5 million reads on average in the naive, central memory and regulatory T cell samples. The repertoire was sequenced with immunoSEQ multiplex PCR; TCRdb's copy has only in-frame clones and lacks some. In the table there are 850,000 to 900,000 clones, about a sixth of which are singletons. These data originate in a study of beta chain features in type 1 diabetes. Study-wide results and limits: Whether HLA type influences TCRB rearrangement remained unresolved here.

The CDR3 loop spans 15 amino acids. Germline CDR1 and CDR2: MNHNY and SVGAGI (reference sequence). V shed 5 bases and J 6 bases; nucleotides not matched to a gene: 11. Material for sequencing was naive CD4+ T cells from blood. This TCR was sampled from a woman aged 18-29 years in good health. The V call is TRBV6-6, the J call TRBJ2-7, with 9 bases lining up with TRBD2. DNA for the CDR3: TGTGCCAGCAGTCTGCTTGCGGGAGGGCCAGGCGAGCAGTACTTC. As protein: CASSLLAGGPGEQYF.